This T cell receptor beta chain was profiled in a study of T cells in Graves' hyperthyroidism and ophthalmopathy. V shed 5 bases, J shed 7 bases, and the junction held 5 bases outside the gene matches. This CDR3 has 15 amino acids. The germline CDR1 and CDR2 sequences are SEHNR and FQNEAQ (reference sequence). Amplified regions were TCR beta CDR3 sequences from RNA transcripts. First-round RT-PCR with HTBI primers amplified the TCR CDR3 region. TCRdb re-called the multiplex PCR reads with MiXCR, one entry per CDR3 protein. The sample gives about 560,000 distinct CDR3 sequences, around 45% of which show up once; roughly 8.2% is in the top ten. A few counts support this clonotype.

The TCR sequence derives from a woman aged 18-35 years with Graves' hyperthyroidism. The gene calls are TRBV7-9 and TRBJ1-6; 10 bases are shared with TRBD1. Sequencing was done on a sample of peripheral blood or thyroid tissue (not recorded which). The CDR3 DNA sequence: TGTGCCAGCAGCAGGACAGGGGGTGAGAATTCACCCCTCCACTTT. Amino acid sequence: CASSRTGGENSPLHF.